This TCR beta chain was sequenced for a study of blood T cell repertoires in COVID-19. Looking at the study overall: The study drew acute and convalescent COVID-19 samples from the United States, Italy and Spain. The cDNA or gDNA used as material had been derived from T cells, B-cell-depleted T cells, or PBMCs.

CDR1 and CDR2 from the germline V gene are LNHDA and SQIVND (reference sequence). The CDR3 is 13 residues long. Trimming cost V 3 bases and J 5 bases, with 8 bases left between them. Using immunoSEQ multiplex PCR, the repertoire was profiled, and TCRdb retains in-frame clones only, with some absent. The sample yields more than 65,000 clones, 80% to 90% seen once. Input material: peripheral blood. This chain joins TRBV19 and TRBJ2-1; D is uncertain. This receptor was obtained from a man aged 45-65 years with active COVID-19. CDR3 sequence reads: CASSIAQNNEQFF. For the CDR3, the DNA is TGTGCCAGTAGTATTGCCCAGAACAATGAGCAGTTCTTC.